A single TCR beta chain is shown here with its context. This clonotype occurred a few times. This clone's antigen is unknown. No per-base quality is available; no much larger clone lies one base away. This sample is part of a study of CD8+CD57+ T cells in acquired aplastic anemia (dated by TCRdb to 2017 to 2018). Concerning the study at large: On average, sorted CD4+ and CD8+ cells yielded around 3.5 ug of extracted DNA, with a range of 0.2 to 27.4 ug. CD8+CD57+ expansion was defined as frequency above the mean frequency observed in healthy subjects. What the authors observed across the whole study: CD8+ Simpson's diversity did not differ significantly between patients and healthy controls (P=0.060). Nearly 30 CD8+ CDR3 sequences were found in both patients and controls but appeared to be highly expressed in patients and within the immunodominant clones of the patients.

Relative to germline, V is 7 bases shorter and J is 0 bases shorter, with 17 bases between their ends. Including the terminal cysteine and phenylalanine, the CDR3 comprises 15 residues. Just the 45-base CDR3 DNA is kept, in frame starting at base 1. CDR1 and CDR2, per the germline V gene, are SQVTM and ANQGSEA. Flow cytometry had shown CD8+CD57+ cell expansion in the patients selected for sequencing. Every patient had severe acquired aplastic anemia, diagnosed using the International Study of Aplastic Anemia and Agranulocytosis and Camitta criteria. Patients had received no therapy at the time of blood sampling. In the study, sorted CD4+ and CD8+ blood T cells from patients with severe aplastic anemia and from healthy subjects underwent deep sequencing of TCR repertoires. Patients were enrolled in the USA under clinicaltrials.gov protocols 00001620, 01623167, 00001397, 00071045, 00081523 and 00961064. Ficoll-Paque density gradient centrifugation was used to isolate peripheral blood mononuclear cells. Before DNA extraction, CD4+ and CD8+ T cells were sorted by FACS or by magnetic beads.

Profiling of TCR beta VDJ combinations and CDR3 sequences used genomic DNA as the template. An Illumina HiSeq 2000 was used for TCR repertoire sequencing. The study's own analysis went as follows. TRBV/TRBJ rearrangement plots, CDR3 size and DJ length profiles, and Simpson's diversity index were used to evaluate the repertoires. The most abundant DNA sequence in the deep sequencing data was taken as the immunodominant clone. CDR3 amino acid sequences were screened for sharing across subjects and were compared with published repertoires and the VDJdb database. TCRdb handled the public reads itself, with Q25 trimming in fastp and clone calling in MiXCR, and kept productive beta chains. Each entry merges the rows of one CDR3 protein and shows their most common DNA and genes. V and J calls and clone size were set by TCRdb, not the authors. The sample includes under 200,000 distinct CDR3 sequences, with more than 45% observed a single time. Over 7.5% of the sample is taken by the ten largest.

The sample comprised sorted CD4+, CD8+, or CD8+CD57+ T cells (not recorded which) from PBMCs. This receptor chain uses TRBV29-1 and TRBJ2-3; the D gene assignment is ambiguous. The receptor comes from a human donor with aplastic anemia. The CDR3 protein is CSGQTSLSSTDTQYF. The DNA reads TGCAGCGGCCAAACTTCGCTGAGTAGCACAGATACGCAGTATTTT.